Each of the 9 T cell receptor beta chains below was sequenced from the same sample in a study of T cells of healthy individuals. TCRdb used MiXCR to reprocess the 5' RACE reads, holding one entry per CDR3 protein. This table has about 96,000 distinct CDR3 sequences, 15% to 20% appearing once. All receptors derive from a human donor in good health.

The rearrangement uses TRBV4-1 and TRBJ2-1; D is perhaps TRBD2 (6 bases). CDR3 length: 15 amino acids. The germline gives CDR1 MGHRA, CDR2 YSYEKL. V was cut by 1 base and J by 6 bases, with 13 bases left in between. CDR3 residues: CASSQVWRDRNEQFF. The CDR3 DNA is TGCGCCAGCAGCCAAGTATGGCGGGACCGCAATGAGCAGTTCTTC.

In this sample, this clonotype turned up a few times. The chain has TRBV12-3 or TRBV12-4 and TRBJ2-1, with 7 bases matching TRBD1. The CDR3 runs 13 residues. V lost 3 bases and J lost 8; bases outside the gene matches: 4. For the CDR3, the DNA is TGTGCCAGCAGTTTTAGAGGGGGCGATGAGCAGTTCTTC. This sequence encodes CASSFRGGDEQFF.

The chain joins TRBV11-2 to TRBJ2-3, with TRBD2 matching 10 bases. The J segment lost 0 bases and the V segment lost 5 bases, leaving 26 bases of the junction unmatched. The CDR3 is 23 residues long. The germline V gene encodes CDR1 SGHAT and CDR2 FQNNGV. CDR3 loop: CASSHLSILPLRTSGNSTDTQYF. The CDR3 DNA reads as TGTGCCAGCAGCCACCTAAGTATTCTGCCCCTAAGGACTAGCGGAAATAGCACAGATACGCAGTATTTT.

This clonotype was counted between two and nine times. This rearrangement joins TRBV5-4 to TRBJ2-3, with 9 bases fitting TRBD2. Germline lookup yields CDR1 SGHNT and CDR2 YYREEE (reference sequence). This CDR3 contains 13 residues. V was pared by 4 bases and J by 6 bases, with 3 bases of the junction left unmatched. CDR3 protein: CASSLGTSDTQYF. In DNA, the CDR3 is TGTGCCAGCAGCCTTGGGACTAGCGATACGCAGTATTTT.

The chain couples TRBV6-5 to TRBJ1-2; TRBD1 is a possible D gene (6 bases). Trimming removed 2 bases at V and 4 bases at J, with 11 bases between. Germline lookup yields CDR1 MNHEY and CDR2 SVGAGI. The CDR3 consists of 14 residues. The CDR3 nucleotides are TGTGCCAGCAGTTACCGGGACACTTTCTATGGCTACACCTTC. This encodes CASSYRDTFYGYTF.

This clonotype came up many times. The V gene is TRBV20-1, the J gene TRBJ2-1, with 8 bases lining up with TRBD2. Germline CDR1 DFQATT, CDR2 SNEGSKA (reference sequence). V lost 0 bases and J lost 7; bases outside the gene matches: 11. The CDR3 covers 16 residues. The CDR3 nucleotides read TGCAGTGCTAGAGATCCCACTAGCGGCCATTGGAATGAGCAGTTCTTC. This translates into CSARDPTSGHWNEQFF.

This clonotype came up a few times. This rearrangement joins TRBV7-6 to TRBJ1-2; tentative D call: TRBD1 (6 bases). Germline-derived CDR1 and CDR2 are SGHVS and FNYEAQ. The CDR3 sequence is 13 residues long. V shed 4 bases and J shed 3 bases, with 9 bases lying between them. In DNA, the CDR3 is TGTGCCAGCAGCTCAAACAGGGACTATGGCTACACCTTC. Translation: CASSSNRDYGYTF. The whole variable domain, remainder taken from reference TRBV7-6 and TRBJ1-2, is GAGVSQSPRYKVTKRGQDVALRCDPISGHVSLYWYRQALGQGPEFLTYFNYEAQQDKSGLPNDRFSAERPEGSISTLTIQRTEQRDSAMYRCASSSNRDYGYTFGSGTRLTVV.

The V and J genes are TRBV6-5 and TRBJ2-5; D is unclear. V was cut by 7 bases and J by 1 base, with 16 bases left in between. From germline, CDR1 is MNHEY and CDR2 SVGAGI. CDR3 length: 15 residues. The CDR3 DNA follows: TGTGCCAGCACTCACCCCCGACCAGCCCAAGAGACCCAGTACTTC. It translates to CASTHPRPAQETQYF.

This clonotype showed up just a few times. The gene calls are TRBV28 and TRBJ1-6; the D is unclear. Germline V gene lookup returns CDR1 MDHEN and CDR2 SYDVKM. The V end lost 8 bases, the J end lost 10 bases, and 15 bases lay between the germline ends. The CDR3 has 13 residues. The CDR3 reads CASCRGYQSPLHF. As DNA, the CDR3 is TGTGCCAGCTGTCGGGGTTATCAATCACCCCTCCACTTT.